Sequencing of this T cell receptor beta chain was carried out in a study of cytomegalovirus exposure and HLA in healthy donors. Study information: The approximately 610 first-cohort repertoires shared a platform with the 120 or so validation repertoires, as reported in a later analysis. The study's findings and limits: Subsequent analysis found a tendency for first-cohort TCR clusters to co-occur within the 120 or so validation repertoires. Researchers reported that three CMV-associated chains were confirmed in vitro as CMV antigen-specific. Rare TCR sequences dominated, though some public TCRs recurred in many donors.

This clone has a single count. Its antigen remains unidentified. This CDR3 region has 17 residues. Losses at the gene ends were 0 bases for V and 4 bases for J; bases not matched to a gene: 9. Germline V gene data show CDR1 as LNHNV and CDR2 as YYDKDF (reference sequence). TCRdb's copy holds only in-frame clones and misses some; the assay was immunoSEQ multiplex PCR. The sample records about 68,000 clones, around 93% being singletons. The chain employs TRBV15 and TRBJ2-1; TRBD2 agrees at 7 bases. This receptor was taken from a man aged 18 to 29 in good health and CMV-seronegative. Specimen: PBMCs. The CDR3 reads CATSREGTKLAYNEQFF. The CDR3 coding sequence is TGTGCCACCAGCAGAGAAGGGACTAAACTCGCATACAATGAGCAGTTCTTC.